A selection of T cell receptor beta chains follows, all from one sample in a study of T cell responses to AZD1222 COVID-19 vaccine. Clones were sequenced by immunoSEQ multiplex PCR, and TCRdb holds only the in-frame ones, with some missing. This table holds 150,000 or so clones, more than 70% found once. Here the sequenced sample was peripheral blood, taken on day 0 of AZD1222 vaccination. The source is an adult in good health. The CDR3 runs from the conserved cysteine through the conserved F or W. The D gene is left open where the match is weak. Where a row states a size, it is once, few, many or the class of an expanded clone; other rows omit it.

TRBJ1-1 | TRBV7-9 | NA | NA | TGTGCCAGCAGCTTACGGGTAACTGAAGCTTTCTTT | CASSLRVTEAFF
TRBJ1-1 | TRBV11-2 | TRBD1 | once | TGTGCCAGCAGCCGGGGACAGTTGAACACTGAAGCTTTCTTT | CASSRGQLNTEAFF
TRBJ2-5 | TRBV28 | TRBD2 | NA | TGTGCCAGCAGCCTTTCGGGAGGGCCCCAAGAGACCCAGTACTTC | CASSLSGGPQETQYF
TRBJ1-5 | TRBV11-2 | NA | NA | TGTGCCAGCAGCCCTCTTGAAACAGGGCCCCAGCATTTT | CASSPLETGPQHF
TRBJ2-7 | TRBV11-2 | NA | once | TGTGCCAGCAGCTTAGCGGGTCGCTCCTACGAGCAGTACTTC | CASSLAGRSYEQYF
TRBJ1-1 | TRBV15 | TRBD1 | NA | TGTGCCACCAGCAGAGCCACAGGGACAGGTAACACTGAAGCTTTCTTT | CATSRATGTGNTEAFF
TRBJ2-1 | TRBV7-9 | TRBD1 | NA | TGTGCCAGCAGCGTTCGACAGGGCAGTAGCATCTACAATGAGCAGTTCTTC | CASSVRQGSSIYNEQFF
TRBJ1-1 | TRBV11-2 | TRBD1 | NA | TGTGCCAGCGTACAAACAGGGGGCAGGACTGAAGCTTTCTTT | CASVQTGGRTEAFF
TRBJ2-7 | TRBV14 | TRBD1 | once | TGTGCCAGCAGCTTCCAAGGGACAGGGCACTACGAGCAGTACTTC | CASSFQGTGHYEQYF
TRBJ1-3 | TRBV11-2 | NA | few | TGTGCCAGCAGCTTAGTAGCTAGGGGTTACTCTGGAAACACCATATATTTT | CASSLVARGYSGNTIYF
TRBJ1-4 | TRBV5-1 | NA | NA | TGCGCCAGCAGCTTGCTCGGCGCCGTTAATGAAAAACTGTTTTTT | CASSLLGAVNEKLFF